The 12 T cell receptor beta chains given below trace back to one sample, sequenced in a study of tumor and adjacent non-tumor tissue in lung cancer. TCRbeta libraries were built with three rounds of nested PCR, modified from ARM-PCR. From the multiplex PCR reads, TCRdb called clonotypes with MiXCR, one entry per CDR3 protein. Among more than 85,000 distinct CDR3 sequences listed, roughly three fifths were seen once. RNA was extracted from bulk tissue without any cell sorting. The specimen was lung tumor tissue. These receptors all come from a man aged 70-80 years with non-small cell lung cancer.

The J gene is TRBJ1-6, the V gene TRBV7-3, with a weak D call TRBD1 (5 bases). The CDR3 length is 13 residues. CDR1 and CDR2 (germline): SGHTA, FQGTGA. V was clipped by 2 bases and J by 9 bases, with 8 bases between them. The CDR3: CASSLQGGSPLHF. Here the CDR3 DNA reads TGTGCCAGCAGCTTACAGGGAGGTTCACCCCTCCACTTT. The full variable domain, completed using reference TRBV7-3 and TRBJ1-6, is GAGVSQTPSNKVTEKGKYVELRCDPISGHTALYWYRQSLGQGPEFLIYFQGTGAADDSGLPNDRFFAVRPEGSVSTLKIQRTERGDSAVYLCASSLQGGSPLHFGNGTRLTVT.

Regarding this clonotype: One junction end disagrees with the germline gene, perhaps due to a read error. The V gene is TRBV12-3 or TRBV12-4, the J gene TRBJ2-7; D is ambiguous. There are 12 residues in the CDR3. This CDR3 is CASTPAYYDQYF. DNA of the CDR3: TGTGCCAGCACTCCGGCATACTACGATCAGTACTTC.

For this clonotype: The junction does not match germline at one end; this may be a read error. The rearrangement joins TRBV6-2 or TRBV6-3 to TRBJ2-3; 8 nucleotides agree with TRBD2. The length of the CDR3 is 15 residues. Germline assignment: CDR1 MNHEY and CDR2 SVGEGT. The CDR3 sequence: CAGSDAGLATDTQYF. CDR3 coding DNA: TGTGCCGGCAGCGATGCCGGACTAGCTACAGATACGCAGTATTTT.

For this clonotype: Because it lacks the conserved phenylalanine or tryptophan at the end, this CDR3 is likely a read error. The rearrangement joins TRBV4-2 to TRBJ2-5; D possibly uses TRBD1 or TRBD2 (6 bases each). The CDR3 runs 16 residues. V shed 0 bases and J shed 5 bases, with 16 bases lying between them. Germline assignment: CDR1 LGHNA and CDR2 YNFKEQ. The CDR3 reads CASSQELTSGGETQYS. In DNA, the CDR3 is TGTGCCAGCAGCCAAGAGTTGACTAGTGGGGGCGAGACCCAGTACTCC.

With respect to this clonotype: This may be a read error: a much more frequent sequence differs by one nucleotide. J is TRBJ2-7 and V is TRBV10-3, with TRBD2 matching 13 bases. The CDR3 covers 16 residues. In germline, CDR1 is ENHRY, CDR2 SYGVKD. Trimming at V came to 7 bases and at J to 2 bases, leaving 8 bases not matched to a gene. In DNA form, the CDR3 reads TGTGCCATCAATTGGACTAGCGGGGGCCCCACCTACGAGCAGTACTTC. This gives the protein CAINWTSGGPTYEQYF.

About this clonotype: One end of the junction varies from germline; a read error may be responsible. The V gene is TRBV11-3, the J gene TRBJ2-3; D possibly corresponds to TRBD1 (6 bases). Per the germline V gene, CDR1 is SGHNT and CDR2 is YENEEA. This CDR3 has 15 residues. The CDR3 loop reads CVSSLGTGSTDTQYF. The DNA of the CDR3 is TGTGTCAGCAGCCTTGGAACAGGGAGCACAGATACGCAGTATTTT.

This chain uses TRBV5-6 with TRBJ1-1; D unclear. Germline V gives CDR1 SGHDT, CDR2 YYEEEE. Trimming took off 1 base at V and 2 bases at J, with 6 bases between the two ends. The CDR3 runs to 13 residues. CDR3 loop: CASSLRRNTEAFF. CDR3 sequence (DNA): TGTGCCAGCAGCTTGAGACGAAACACTGAAGCTTTCTTT.

A note on this clonotype: One end of the junction fails to match germline, which may point to a read error. The V gene is TRBV7-9, the J gene TRBJ2-3; the D gene is possibly TRBD2 (6 bases). Germline V lookup: CDR1 SEHNR, CDR2 FQNEAQ (reference sequence). This CDR3 contains 15 residues. The CDR3 here is CASSFVGSSTDMQYF. Here the CDR3 DNA reads TGTGCCAGCAGCTTCGTCGGGAGTAGCACAGATATGCAGTATTTT.

This chain uses TRBV11-2 with TRBJ2-2; the D is unclear. V lost 10 bases, J lost 0 bases, and 18 bases lay in between. CDR1 and CDR2 from the germline V gene are SGHAT and FQNNGV. This CDR3 is 16 amino acids long. For the CDR3, the DNA is TGTGCCATCAGTTTCTTCGTGGCCGCGAACACCGGGGAGCTGTTTTTT. This gives the protein CAISFFVAANTGELFF.

This chain uses TRBV10-3 with TRBJ2-7, with 7 bases matching TRBD1. Unmatched junction bases numbered 8, after V lost 8 bases and J lost 4 bases. This CDR3 has 13 residues. Germline V CDR1 and CDR2: ENHRY, SYGVKD. CDR3: CAICRDRVYEQYF. The DNA of the CDR3 is TGTGCCATCTGTAGGGACAGAGTGTACGAGCAGTACTTC.

On this clonotype itself: The conserved phenylalanine or tryptophan normally closing the CDR3 is absent here, so this likely arose from a read error. No DNA is shown, since the ends of the CDR3 on it are uncertain; the CDR3 is the one TCRdb lists. The chain is built from TRBV28 and TRBJ2-7. Germline-derived CDR1 and CDR2 are MDHEN and SYDVKM. The CDR3 contains 12 residues when both ends are counted. CDR3 sequence: CASSELSYEQCL.

A remark on this clonotype: One base away lies a much larger clone, so this may be a sequencing read error. The chain carries TRBV5-1 and TRBJ1-2, with D hard to call. The V gene's germline CDR1 is SGHRS and CDR2 YFSETQ. V was cut by 1 base and J by 6 bases, with 16 bases left in between. The CDR3 has 15 amino acids. The CDR3 DNA reads TGCGCCAGCAGCTTGCAAACAGCGGTTACGGATGGCTACACCTTC. This gives the protein CASSLQTAVTDGYTF.